Presented here are 10 T cell receptor beta chains from one specimen sequenced in a study of regulatory T cells in long-lasting Graves disease. Time point described: newly diagnosed GD, antithyroid drugs for less than 3 months. PBMCs were the source of the RNA used for TCR sequencing. Assembly of TCR beta libraries relied on iRepertoire HTBI primers together with Arm-PCR of CDR3 regions. In TCRdb, the multiplex PCR reads were re-called with MiXCR into one record per CDR3 protein. This table has about 560,000 distinct CDR3 sequences, around 15% appearing once. The data were also submitted as part of a second study, on T cells in Graves' hyperthyroidism and ophthalmopathy.

Here the sequenced sample was peripheral blood mononuclear cells (PBMCs), taken at new diagnosis, from a patient treated with antithyroid drugs. The source is a man younger than 35 with Graves disease.

This clonotype appeared many times. The chain couples TRBV7-2 to TRBJ2-3; D is perhaps TRBD2 (5 bases). Germline V gene lookup returns CDR1 SGHTA and CDR2 FQGNSA. Trimming stripped 4 bases from V and 2 bases from J, with 10 bases between. This CDR3 spans 14 amino acids. The CDR3 region has the DNA TGTGCCAGCAGCTCTGGACTCCACACAGATACGCAGTATTTT. Translating gives CASSSGLHTDTQYF.

This clonotype was observed a handful of times. A much larger clone lies one base from this, so it may be a read error. The CDR3, as DNA: TGTGCCAGCACCTCCAAGGGACTAGCGGGAGGCAATGAGCAGTACTTC. This translates into CASTSKGLAGGNEQYF. The chain joins TRBV2 to TRBJ2-4, with 15 bases fitting TRBD2. V gave up 7 bases and J gave up 13 bases; unmatched junction bases: 14. From germline, CDR1 is SNHLY and CDR2 FYNNEI. CDR3 length: 16 residues.

This clonotype showed up just a few times. This sequence joins TRBV20-1 and TRBJ1-2; TRBD1 is a possible D gene (6 bases). From germline, CDR1 is DFQATT and CDR2 SNEGSKA (reference sequence). The CDR3 has 13 amino acids. Trimming removed 2 bases at V and 2 bases at J, with 9 bases between. The CDR3 sequence: CSARRTENYGYTF. The DNA for the CDR3 is TGCAGTGCTAGAAGGACAGAAAACTATGGCTACACCTTC.

This clonotype was counted a few times. The rearrangement uses TRBV5-1 and TRBJ2-5; the match to TRBD1 covers 7 bases. The CDR3 covers 12 residues. The J segment lost 2 bases and the V segment lost 7 bases, leaving 2 bases of the junction unmatched. Germline values: CDR1 SGHRS, CDR2 YFSETQ. The CDR3 region is CASPGQQETQYF. In DNA, the CDR3 is TGCGCCAGCCCGGGACAGCAAGAGACCCAGTACTTC.

This clonotype has just a few counts. The V call is TRBV7-3, the J call TRBJ2-1; 13 nucleotides agree with TRBD2. This CDR3 region has 15 residues. Germline trimming cut 3 bases from V and 9 bases from J; bases unmatched to any gene: 5. CDR1 SGHTA and CDR2 FQGTGA come from the germline V gene. CDR3 protein: CASSLGLAGTGEQFF. CDR3 nucleotide sequence: TGTGCCAGCAGCTTGGGACTAGCGGGGACAGGTGAGCAGTTCTTC.

The table lists this clonotype with a few counts. Germline is not matched at one junction end, which may reflect a read error. The chain uses TRBV7-7 and TRBJ2-1; 9 bases map to TRBD2. Germline V CDR1 and CDR2: SSHAT, FNYEAQ (reference sequence). This CDR3 region has 16 residues. CDR3 amino acids: CASSLAMAGGPGEQFF. The CDR3 coding sequence is TGTGCTAGCAGCTTAGCAATGGCGGGAGGGCCGGGTGAGCAGTTCTTC.

Ten or more counts support this clonotype. V is TRBV12-3 or TRBV12-4 and J is TRBJ2-7, with D tentatively TRBD1 (5 bases). Trimming removed 9 bases from V and 6 bases from J, with 18 bases in between. The CDR3 runs 13 residues. The CDR3 spells CASLGAGFGEQYF. The CDR3 coding sequence is TGTGCCAGTTTAGGGGCTGGGTTCGGCGAGCAGTACTTC.

The sample holds a few counts of this clonotype. V usage is TRBV20-1 and J usage is TRBJ2-7, with 9 bases matching TRBD2. CDR3 length equals 16 residues. Germline V gene data show CDR1 as DFQATT and CDR2 as SNEGSKA (reference sequence). Trimming removed 5 bases from V and 5 bases from J; junction bases left unmatched: 16. CDR3 residues: CSASTPVGSGSHEQYF. CDR3 sequence (DNA): TGCAGTGCTTCCACCCCGGTTGGTAGCGGGAGCCACGAGCAGTACTTC.

The V and J genes are TRBV9 and TRBJ1-3; TRBD1 might be the D (6 bases). With 0 bases removed from V and 7 bases from J, the gap between germline ends came to 11 bases. This CDR3 is 14 amino acids long. Germline V gives CDR1 SGDLS, CDR2 YYNGEE. The CDR3 sequence is CASSVDQGMNTIYF. CDR3 DNA sequence: TGTGCCAGCAGCGTAGATCAGGGGATGAACACCATATATTTT.

The CDR3 DNA follows: TGTGCCAGCAGCTTAAGGCCCGGTCCAATCCTCTCTGGGGCCAACGTCCTGACTTTC. Protein sequence: CASSLRPGPILSGANVLTF. This chain uses TRBV7-3 with TRBJ2-6; D uncertain. This CDR3 is built from 19 residues. The V and J ends lost 1 base and 0 bases respectively, with 16 bases between them. Per the germline V gene, CDR1 is SGHTA and CDR2 is FQGTGA.